The 10 T cell receptor beta chains below all came from one sample that was sequenced in a study of cytomegalovirus exposure and HLA in healthy donors. Using immunoSEQ multiplex PCR, the repertoire was profiled, and TCRdb retains in-frame clones only, with some absent. The data contain roughly 47,000 clones, over 85% of them singletons. Sequenced sample: PBMCs. These receptors all stem from a woman aged 18-29 years in good health and CMV-seronegative.

The CDR3, as DNA: TGTGCCAGCAGTTCATTAGGGGCGGGGGAGACCCAGTACTTC. It codes for CASSSLGAGETQYF. J is TRBJ2-5 and V is TRBV27; maybe TRBD2 (6 bases). Per germline, CDR1 MNHEY and CDR2 SMNVEV (reference sequence). V was clipped by 4 bases and J by 5 bases, with 14 bases between them. CDR3 size: 14 residues.

This clone was counted once. The chain recombines TRBV10-1 with TRBJ2-2; 8 positions match TRBD1. The trim removed 6 bases at V and 5 bases at J, leaving 11 bases unmatched. The germline V gene has CDR1 WNHNN and CDR2 SYGVQD (reference sequence). CDR3 length: 16 residues. The CDR3 loop reads CASSPRGRGRTGELFF. The CDR3, as DNA: TGCGCCAGCAGCCCCAGGGGCAGGGGGCGGACCGGGGAGCTGTTTTTT.

The chain joins TRBV19 to TRBJ1-2, with TRBD1 matching 8 bases. The CDR3 contains 14 residues. Germline CDR1 and CDR2: LNHDA and SQIVND (reference sequence). Trimming removed 9 bases from V and 6 bases from J; junction bases left unmatched: 12. The CDR3 protein is CASSSWDRRDGYTF. The CDR3 DNA reads as TGTGCCAGCTCATCTTGGGACAGGAGGGATGGCTACACCTTC.

A few counts support this clone. V and J are TRBV19 and TRBJ1-2; a weak D match, TRBD1 (6 bases). Germline-derived CDR1 and CDR2 are LNHDA and SQIVND (reference sequence). V dropped 4 bases and J dropped 4 bases, with 13 bases sitting between them. The CDR3 is 14 residues long. In DNA, the CDR3 is TGTGCCAGTAGTACCCCGGACAGCATCTATGGCTACACCTTC. Its protein product is CASSTPDSIYGYTF.

This chain joins TRBV7-9 and TRBJ2-5; TRBD2 aligns across 14 bases. Germline-derived CDR1 and CDR2 are SEHNR and FQNEAQ (reference sequence). J lost 9 bases, V lost 4 bases, and 7 bases had no gene match. This CDR3 has 15 residues. CDR3 sequence reads: CASSSGTSGGGAQYF. The CDR3 bases are TGTGCCAGCAGCTCCGGGACTAGCGGGGGTGGCGCCCAGTACTTC.

This chain uses TRBV18 with TRBJ2-3; D may be TRBD1 (5 bases). CDR3 length: 15 residues. The germline gives CDR1 KGHSH, CDR2 LQKENI. V gave up 2 bases and J gave up 1 base, with 10 bases separating them. The CDR3 protein is CASSPARARTDTQYF. CDR3 nucleotide sequence: TGTGCCAGCTCACCAGCCAGGGCCCGCACAGATACGCAGTATTTT.

V usage is TRBV29-1 and J usage is TRBJ1-2; 9 bases match TRBD1. The germline gives CDR1 SQVTM, CDR2 ANQGSEA. V shed 2 bases, J shed 8 bases, and the junction held 9 bases outside the gene matches. The CDR3 has 14 residues. The CDR3, as DNA: TGCAGCGTTGAAAAGGGGACAGGGCTGGAAGGCTACACCTTC. It specifies CSVEKGTGLEGYTF.

This clone was found a few times. J is TRBJ2-7 and V is TRBV5-5; D possibly corresponds to TRBD2 (6 bases). Trimming shortened V by 0 bases and J by 3 bases, and 13 bases separated the two germline ends. In germline, CDR1 is SGHKS, CDR2 YYEKEE (reference sequence). The CDR3 covers 15 residues. CDR3 in DNA: TGTGCCAGCAGCTTGGGACTAGGAGGGTTCTACGAGCAGTACTTC. Encoded protein: CASSLGLGGFYEQYF.

This chain links TRBV6-1 with TRBJ1-4, with 8 bases fitting TRBD1. The V gene's germline CDR1 is MNHNS and CDR2 SASEGT. CDR3 length: 14 amino acids. V shed 11 bases, J shed 7 bases, and the junction held 12 bases outside the gene matches. This chain's CDR3 is CASSEGTGSEKLFF. CDR3 nucleotides: TGTGCCTCCTCGGAGGGGACAGGAAGTGAAAAACTGTTTTTT.

The rearrangement joins TRBV6-1 to TRBJ1-1; 10 bases agree with TRBD1. The CDR3 is 14 amino acids. J was trimmed by 5 bases and V by 4 bases; bases with no gene match: 4. CDR1 and CDR2 from the germline V gene are MNHNS and SASEGT. The CDR3 coding sequence is TGTGCCAGCAGTGCCGGACAGGGGGGGACTGAAGCTTTCTTT. Protein sequence: CASSAGQGGTEAFF.